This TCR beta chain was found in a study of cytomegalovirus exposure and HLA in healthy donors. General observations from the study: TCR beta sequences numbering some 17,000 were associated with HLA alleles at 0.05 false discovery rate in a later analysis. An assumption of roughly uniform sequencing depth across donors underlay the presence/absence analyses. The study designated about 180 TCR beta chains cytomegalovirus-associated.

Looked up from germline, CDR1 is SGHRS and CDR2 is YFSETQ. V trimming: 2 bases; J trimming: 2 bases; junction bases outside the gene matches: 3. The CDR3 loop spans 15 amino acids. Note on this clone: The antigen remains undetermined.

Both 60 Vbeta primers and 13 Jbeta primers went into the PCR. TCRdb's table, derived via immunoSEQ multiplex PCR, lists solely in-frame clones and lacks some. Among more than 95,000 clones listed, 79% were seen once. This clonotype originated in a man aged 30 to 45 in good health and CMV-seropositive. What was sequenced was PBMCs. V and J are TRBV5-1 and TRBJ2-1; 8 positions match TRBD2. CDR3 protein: CASSFSGRTYNEQFF. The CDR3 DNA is TGCGCCAGCAGCTTCAGCGGGAGAACCTACAATGAGCAGTTCTTC.